This paragraph covers one T cell receptor (beta chain) sequence. What it binds is unknown. These data belong to a study of T cells after yellow fever vaccination. Whole-study results and caveats: High-abundance clonotypes from the bulk population could contaminate FACS-sorted repertoires. A limited proportion of clonotypes was detected within both the CD4 and CD8 compartments. It was a weaker secondary response, yet one that peaked faster, at day 5 versus 15.

TCRdb analysed the 5' RACE reads with MiXCR anew, one entry per CDR3 protein. The table includes roughly 180,000 distinct CDR3 sequences, 6.2% detected once. Source: CD4+ T cells sorted from PBMCs, taken on the day of the first yellow fever vaccination. This sequence was found in a man aged 18 to 30 who received the YFV17D yellow fever vaccine.

The CDR3 bases are TGTGCCAGCAGCCAAGAATCCGGGGGCCACACCGGGGAGCTGTTTTTT. Translation gives CASSQESGGHTGELFF. The J gene is TRBJ2-2, the V gene TRBV4-2; perhaps D is TRBD1 or TRBD2 (6 bases each). The CDR3 consists of 16 residues. Per the germline V gene, CDR1 is LGHNA and CDR2 is YNFKEQ. Trimming took 0 bases from V and 3 from J, leaving 11 bases between them.